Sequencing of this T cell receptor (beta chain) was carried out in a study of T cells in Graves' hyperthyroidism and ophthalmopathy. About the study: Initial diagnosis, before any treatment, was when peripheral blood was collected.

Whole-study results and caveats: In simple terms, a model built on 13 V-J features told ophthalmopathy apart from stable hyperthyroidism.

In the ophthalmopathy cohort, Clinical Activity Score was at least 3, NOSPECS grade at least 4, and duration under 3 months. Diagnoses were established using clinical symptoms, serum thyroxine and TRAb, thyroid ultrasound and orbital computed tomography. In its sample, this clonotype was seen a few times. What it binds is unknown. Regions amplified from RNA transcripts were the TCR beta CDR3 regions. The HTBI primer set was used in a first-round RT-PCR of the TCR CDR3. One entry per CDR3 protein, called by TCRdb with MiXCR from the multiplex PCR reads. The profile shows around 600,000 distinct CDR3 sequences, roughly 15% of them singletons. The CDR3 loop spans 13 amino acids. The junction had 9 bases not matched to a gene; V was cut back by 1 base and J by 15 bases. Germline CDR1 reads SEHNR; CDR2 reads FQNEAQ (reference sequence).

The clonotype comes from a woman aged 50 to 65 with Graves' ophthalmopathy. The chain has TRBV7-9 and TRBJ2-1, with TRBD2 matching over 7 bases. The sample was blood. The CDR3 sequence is CASSLGGGDLRFF. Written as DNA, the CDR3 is TGTGCCAGCAGCTTAGGGGGGGGGGACCTCCGGTTCTTC.